These 30 T cell receptor beta chains were sequenced from one sample in a study of beta chain features in type 1 diabetes. Of the isolated RNA, all was reverse transcribed, and so the sequenced material was expressed TCRB transcripts. Profiling relied on immunoSEQ multiplex PCR, and the TCRdb table lists in-frame clones only, not all of them. The sample records fewer than 150,000 clones, about 7% being singletons. The sequenced sample consisted of central memory CD4+ T cells from blood. The receptors stem from a woman under 40 in good health.

In this sample, this clone turned up a few times. The chain is built from TRBV7-2 and TRBJ2-2; weak D call: TRBD2 (6 bases). CDR1 SGHTA and CDR2 FQGNSA come from the germline V gene. V shed 7 bases and J shed 0 bases, with 15 bases lying between them. The CDR3 contains 16 residues. The DNA of the CDR3 is TGTGCCAGCAACCTCCCTCGACTAGCGAACACCGGGGAGCTGTTTTTT. This translates into CASNLPRLANTGELFF. The variable domain in full, completed from reference TRBV7-2 and TRBJ2-2, reads GAGVSQSPSNKVTEKGKDVELRCDPISGHTALYWYRQSLGQGLEFLIYFQGNSAPDKSGLPSDRFSAERTGGSVSTLTIQRTQQEDSAVYLCASNLPRLANTGELFFGEGSRLTVL.

This rearrangement joins TRBV7-9 to TRBJ1-1; maybe TRBD1 (6 bases). The CDR3 spans 13 residues. Trimming removed 7 bases from V and 2 bases from J, with 11 bases in between. Germline V gives CDR1 SEHNR, CDR2 FQNEAQ (reference sequence). Here the CDR3 reads CASTVDRNTEAFF. The CDR3 DNA sequence: TGTGCCAGCACGGTGGACAGAAACACTGAAGCTTTCTTT.

The rearrangement uses TRBV9 and TRBJ2-3; 10 nucleotides line up with TRBD2. CDR1 is SGDLS, CDR2 YYNGEE, per germline. CDR3 length: 14 residues. The V and J ends lost 4 bases and 3 bases, in that order; junction bases with no gene match: 2. This CDR3 is CASSSSGRTDTQYF. The CDR3, as DNA: TGTGCCAGCAGCTCTAGCGGGAGAACAGATACGCAGTATTTT.

This chain uses TRBV29-1 with TRBJ2-5; possibly TRBD1 for D (5 bases). Germline values: CDR1 SQVTM, CDR2 ANQGSEA. The ends were cut back, 4 bases at V and 4 bases at J, with 13 bases in the middle. The CDR3 is made up of 13 amino acids. CDR3 protein: CSVGRGLGETQYF. The CDR3 DNA reads TGCAGCGTTGGTAGGGGATTGGGAGAGACCCAGTACTTC.

The J gene is TRBJ2-7, the V gene TRBV11-2; D might be TRBD2 (5 bases). Trimming removed 5 bases from V and 3 bases from J, with 17 bases in between. CDR3 length: 15 amino acids. Germline lookup yields CDR1 SGHAT and CDR2 FQNNGV. Here the CDR3 reads CASSPDAPGNYEQYF. CDR3 bases: TGTGCCAGCAGCCCAGACGCTCCGGGGAACTACGAGCAGTACTTC.

The CDR3 coding sequence is TGTGCCAGTAGTTTCCAGCGGGGTTACGAGCAGTACTTC. Its protein is CASSFQRGYEQYF. The chain couples TRBV19 to TRBJ2-7, with 7 bases aligning to TRBD2. Looked up from germline, CDR1 is LNHDA and CDR2 is SQIVND (reference sequence). The CDR3 loop spans 13 amino acids. Trimming cost V 5 bases and J 4 bases; bases outside gene matches: 5.

This clone occurred a few times. The chain's CDR3 is CASSLGGIFYEQFF. The CDR3 bases are TGTGCCAGCAGCTTAGGGGGCATTTTCTATGAGCAGTTCTTC. The chain employs TRBV7-9 and TRBJ2-1; D may be TRBD1 (5 bases). The germline CDR1 and CDR2 sequences are SEHNR and FQNEAQ (reference sequence). Trimming shortened V by 1 base and J by 8 bases, and 12 bases separated the two germline ends. This CDR3 has 14 amino acids.

This clone was detected only a few times. The chain links TRBV11-2 to TRBJ2-3; maybe TRBD1 (5 bases). The V gene's germline CDR1 is SGHAT and CDR2 FQNNGV. Trimming left V 1 base short and J 0 bases short, with 17 bases between. The CDR3 covers 18 residues. The CDR3 region has the DNA TGTGCCAGCAGCTTAGGGGTTGGCAGGGTGTCAAGCACAGATACGCAGTATTTT. Translated: CASSLGVGRVSSTDTQYF.

This clone has just a few counts. The rearrangement joins TRBV27 to TRBJ2-7, with a weak D call TRBD2 (6 bases). The CDR3 extends over 14 amino acids. CDR1 MNHEY and CDR2 SMNVEV come from the germline V gene (reference sequence). Trimming shortened V by 8 bases and J by 3 bases, and 17 bases separated the two germline ends. DNA for the CDR3: TGTGCCAGCGTCGAGCGGGTGGGCCACTACGAGCAGTACTTC. Its protein is CASVERVGHYEQYF.

A few counts support this clone. The rearrangement joins TRBV10-3 to TRBJ2-7, with 8 bases aligning to TRBD2. The CDR3 contains 15 residues. The ends lost 2 bases at V and 5 bases at J; junction bases unmatched: 8. Germline-derived CDR1 and CDR2 are ENHRY and SYGVKD. The CDR3 nucleotides are TGTGCCATCAGTGAGGGCCTAGCGGGTAGTGACGAGCAGTACTTC. Translation: CAISEGLAGSDEQYF.

This clone occurred many times. The J gene is TRBJ1-3, the V gene TRBV29-1, with D perhaps TRBD1 (6 bases). Looked up from germline, CDR1 is SQVTM and CDR2 is ANQGSEA. The CDR3 is made up of 15 amino acids. With 6 bases removed from V and 0 bases from J, the gap between germline ends came to 15 bases. CDR3 sequence (DNA): TGCAGCGTCCGAGGTCAGGGGAGCTCTGGAAACACCATATATTTT. Amino acid sequence: CSVRGQGSSGNTIYF.

This clone was counted only a few times. The chain uses TRBV4-2 and TRBJ2-1, with a tentative D call TRBD1 (5 bases). The CDR3 runs 16 residues. Trimming removed 1 base from V and 0 bases from J, with 10 bases in between. Germline V gene data show CDR1 as LGHNA and CDR2 as YNFKEQ. CDR3 loop: CASSQAAQGSYNEQFF. CDR3 nucleotide sequence: TGTGCCAGCAGCCAAGCCGCCCAGGGCTCCTACAATGAGCAGTTCTTC.

This clone showed up many times. The chain uses TRBV6-1 and TRBJ1-2, with 10 bases that match TRBD1. Germline lookup yields CDR1 MNHNS and CDR2 SASEGT. V lost 11 bases and J lost 8; bases outside the gene matches: 11. The CDR3 loop spans 13 amino acids. CDR3 protein: CAAHPGTGEGYTF. CDR3 DNA: TGTGCCGCCCATCCCGGGACAGGGGAAGGCTACACCTTC.

This clone came up a few times. The J gene is TRBJ2-7, the V gene TRBV28; TRBD2 matches 7 bases. V gave up 6 bases and J gave up 3 bases; unmatched junction bases: 8. Germline lookup yields CDR1 MDHEN and CDR2 SYDVKM. This CDR3 has 14 residues. The CDR3 sequence: CASSPMGGNYEQYF. CDR3 nucleotide sequence: TGTGCCAGCAGCCCAATGGGGGGGAACTACGAGCAGTACTTC.

The gene calls are TRBV19 and TRBJ1-2, with a weak D call TRBD1 (5 bases). The germline V gene encodes CDR1 LNHDA and CDR2 SQIVND (reference sequence). This CDR3 region has 14 residues. V was shortened by 8 bases and J by 4 bases, with 17 bases between the two germline ends. Here the CDR3 DNA reads TGTGCCAGTGCGTCACAGGATACTGTCTATGGCTACACCTTC. This sequence encodes CASASQDTVYGYTF.

This clone was observed many times. This sequence joins TRBV19 and TRBJ2-3, with D possibly being TRBD1 (5 bases). The germline CDR1 and CDR2 sequences are LNHDA and SQIVND (reference sequence). The CDR3 has 12 amino acids. The V end lost 8 bases, the J end lost 0 bases, and 6 bases lay between the germline ends. CDR3 protein: CASRQSTDTQYF. The CDR3 DNA is TGTGCCAGTCGACAGAGCACAGATACGCAGTATTTT.

DNA of the CDR3: TGTGCCAGCAGCCCCGAAGGACTGGGCTACACCTTC. Translation gives CASSPEGLGYTF. The rearrangement uses TRBV6-1 and TRBJ1-2; no clear D gene. V dropped 6 bases and J dropped 8 bases, with 13 bases sitting between them. Germline V CDR1 and CDR2: MNHNS, SASEGT. The CDR3 has 12 residues.

This clone was seen a handful of times. The CDR3 is CAIKQGVGTDTQYF. CDR3 in DNA: TGTGCCATCAAACAGGGTGTGGGAACAGATACGCAGTATTTT. The genes are TRBV6-5 and TRBJ2-3; D is perhaps TRBD1 (6 bases). Germline V lookup: CDR1 MNHEY, CDR2 SVGAGI. The V end lost 10 bases, the J end lost 3 bases, and 17 bases lay between the germline ends. The CDR3 contains 14 residues.

This clone was recorded at least ten times. This chain links TRBV10-3 with TRBJ2-1, with TRBD2 as a possible D gene (6 bases). V lost 5 bases to trimming and J lost 5 bases, with 10 bases between them. The length of the CDR3 is 13 residues. CDR1 is ENHRY and CDR2 is SYGVKD in the germline V gene. CDR3: CAISPTRDNEQFF. For the CDR3, the DNA is TGTGCCATCAGTCCGACTAGGGACAATGAGCAGTTCTTC.

This clone was recorded at least ten times. A read error may produce the germline difference seen at one junction end. The same CDR3 can be traced to other DNA sequences in this sample. This sequence joins TRBV7-7 and TRBJ2-3, with TRBD2 as a possible D gene (5 bases). Germline V gives CDR1 SSHAT, CDR2 FNYEAQ (reference sequence). This CDR3 spans 13 amino acids. This chain's CDR3 is CASSSGNTDTQYF. The DNA for the CDR3 is TGTGCTAGCAGCTCGGGAAACACAGATACGCAGTATTTT.

The genes are TRBV7-3 and TRBJ2-1; the D is unclear. CDR3 length equals 15 residues. Germline CDR1 reads SGHTA; CDR2 reads FQGTGA. Between the trimmed V and J ends, which lost 3 bases and 4 bases, there was a span of 13 bases. CDR3 nucleotide sequence: TGTGCCAGCAGCTTGCTAGGAAATGATTACAATGAGCAGTTCTTC. Amino acids: CASSLLGNDYNEQFF.

This clone was observed a handful of times. The chain combines TRBV19 with TRBJ2-7, with 8 positions matching TRBD1. Per germline, CDR1 LNHDA and CDR2 SQIVND (reference sequence). The CDR3 consists of 13 residues. V dropped 9 bases and J dropped 6; count of bases not matched to a gene: 10. The chain's CDR3 is CASRRTGSGEQYF. As DNA, the CDR3 is TGTGCCAGCCGTCGGACAGGGTCGGGCGAGCAGTACTTC. The full variable domain, its missing parts supplied by reference TRBV19 and TRBJ2-7, is DGGITQSPKYLFRKEGQNVTLSCEQNLNHDAMYWYRQDPGQGLRLIYYSQIVNDFQKGDIAEGYSVSREKKESFPLTVTSAQKNPTAFYLCASRRTGSGEQYFGPGTRLTVT.

The V call is TRBV29-1, the J call TRBJ2-1; possibly TRBD2 for D (5 bases). Looked up from germline, CDR1 is SQVTM and CDR2 is ANQGSEA. Between the trimmed V and J ends, which lost 4 bases and 8 bases, there was a span of 12 bases. The CDR3 is 12 amino acids. Here the CDR3 DNA reads TGCAGCGTTGCGGACTCCCTATATGAGCAGTTCTTC. This sequence encodes CSVADSLYEQFF.

The DNA of the CDR3 is TGTGCCAGCAATCAGCCTGGGGCGGGAGCACTCGAGCAGTACTTC. This translates into CASNQPGAGALEQYF. This chain uses TRBV7-2 with TRBJ2-7, with 7 bases fitting TRBD2. Germline CDR1 is SGHTA and CDR2 is FQGNSA. The length of the CDR3 is 15 residues. Losses at the gene ends were 7 bases for V and 6 bases for J; bases not matched to a gene: 15.

V usage is TRBV6-6 and J usage is TRBJ2-7, with a possible D match to TRBD2 (7 bases). V shed 6 bases and J shed 2 bases, with 17 bases lying between them. Germline CDR1 and CDR2: MNHNY and SVGAGI (reference sequence). This CDR3 has 15 residues. The CDR3 DNA reads TGTGCCAGCAGGGCCGGCGGGGGCAGCGCCTACGAGCAGTACTTC. Its protein is CASRAGGGSAYEQYF.

The chain joins TRBV5-5 to TRBJ2-4; D gene uncertain. This CDR3 has 14 residues. Per the germline V gene, CDR1 is SGHKS and CDR2 is YYEKEE (reference sequence). Trimming left V 4 bases short and J 8 bases short, with 16 bases between. The DNA for the CDR3 is TGTGCCAGCAGCCAAGAAATTAACAGCTACATTCAGTACTTC. Protein: CASSQEINSYIQYF.

The sample holds a few counts of this clone. The J gene is TRBJ2-7, the V gene TRBV2; D remains unclear. Trimming left V 3 bases short and J 1 base short, with 7 bases between. CDR3 length: 13 amino acids. Germline assignment: CDR1 SNHLY and CDR2 FYNNEI. This chain's CDR3 is CASSDVQSYEQYF. As DNA, the CDR3 is TGTGCCAGCAGTGATGTGCAGTCCTACGAGCAGTACTTC.

This chain joins TRBV18 and TRBJ1-1; 9 bases map to TRBD1. This CDR3 spans 18 amino acids. Germline trimming cut 2 bases from V and 1 base from J; bases unmatched to any gene: 11. From germline, CDR1 is KGHSH and CDR2 LQKENI. CDR3 in amino acids: CASSPFSPGTGTNTEAFF. The CDR3 DNA is TGTGCCAGCTCACCATTCAGTCCCGGGACAGGGACGAACACTGAAGCTTTCTTT.

This clone was counted only a few times. V is TRBV28 and J is TRBJ1-1, with TRBD1 matching over 8 bases. CDR3 length: 15 amino acids. The V gene end was trimmed by 5 bases and the J gene end by 1 base; junction bases not matched to a gene: 6. The germline V gene encodes CDR1 MDHEN and CDR2 SYDVKM. The CDR3 is CASSTQGAGNTEAFF. CDR3 DNA sequence: TGTGCCAGCAGTACCCAGGGGGCCGGGAACACTGAAGCTTTCTTT.

The sample holds a few counts of this clone. The chain carries TRBV9 and TRBJ1-4; D is unresolved. Germline-derived CDR1 and CDR2 are SGDLS and YYNGEE. There are 15 residues in the CDR3. The V end lost 2 bases, the J end lost 6 bases, and 14 bases lay between the germline ends. This chain's CDR3 is CASSVASGWDEKLFF. The CDR3 DNA is TGTGCCAGCAGCGTCGCTTCAGGTTGGGATGAAAAACTGTTTTTT. Looking up the rest from reference TRBV9 and TRBJ1-4 gives the full variable domain: DSGVTQTPKHLITATGQRVTLRCSPRSGDLSVYWYQQSLDQGLQFLIQYYNGEERAKGNILERFSAQQFPDLHSELNLSSLELGDSALYFCASSVASGWDEKLFFGSGTQLSVL.